There are a few counts of the clone carrying this T cell receptor (beta chain). Its target is unknown. Other DNA sequences from this sample encode an identical CDR3 as well. The germline CDR1 and CDR2 sequences are LNHDA and SQIVND (reference sequence). This CDR3 comprises 15 residues. V shed 1 base and J shed 3 bases, with 11 bases lying between them. This sample was taken from a study of cytomegalovirus exposure and HLA in healthy donors. Study findings and constraints: With later analysis, a missense DCLRE1C variant became linked to TCR beta V- and J-gene trimming. When analyzed later, the rates of TCR association showed variation by HLA locus, with DRB1 the most and HLA-C the fewest. Later examination showed HLA-associated TCR beta chains had greater clonal expansion than equally common others.

In the PCR, 60 Vbeta and 13 Jbeta primers were used. TCRdb's copy holds only in-frame clones and misses some; the assay was immunoSEQ multiplex PCR. The sample yields around 130,000 clones, around 77% seen once. The receptor comes from a man in his fifties in good health and CMV-seronegative. The chain links TRBV19 to TRBJ2-3; possibly TRBD2 for D (6 bases). The sample comprised PBMCs. The chain's CDR3 is CASSIGGGETDTQYF. For the CDR3, the DNA is TGTGCCAGTAGTATAGGAGGCGGGGAGACAGATACGCAGTATTTT. Looking up the rest from reference TRBV19 and TRBJ2-3 gives the full variable domain: DGGITQSPKYLFRKEGQNVTLSCEQNLNHDAMYWYRQDPGQGLRLIYYSQIVNDFQKGDIAEGYSVSREKKESFPLTVTSAQKNPTAFYLCASSIGGGETDTQYFGPGTRLTVL.